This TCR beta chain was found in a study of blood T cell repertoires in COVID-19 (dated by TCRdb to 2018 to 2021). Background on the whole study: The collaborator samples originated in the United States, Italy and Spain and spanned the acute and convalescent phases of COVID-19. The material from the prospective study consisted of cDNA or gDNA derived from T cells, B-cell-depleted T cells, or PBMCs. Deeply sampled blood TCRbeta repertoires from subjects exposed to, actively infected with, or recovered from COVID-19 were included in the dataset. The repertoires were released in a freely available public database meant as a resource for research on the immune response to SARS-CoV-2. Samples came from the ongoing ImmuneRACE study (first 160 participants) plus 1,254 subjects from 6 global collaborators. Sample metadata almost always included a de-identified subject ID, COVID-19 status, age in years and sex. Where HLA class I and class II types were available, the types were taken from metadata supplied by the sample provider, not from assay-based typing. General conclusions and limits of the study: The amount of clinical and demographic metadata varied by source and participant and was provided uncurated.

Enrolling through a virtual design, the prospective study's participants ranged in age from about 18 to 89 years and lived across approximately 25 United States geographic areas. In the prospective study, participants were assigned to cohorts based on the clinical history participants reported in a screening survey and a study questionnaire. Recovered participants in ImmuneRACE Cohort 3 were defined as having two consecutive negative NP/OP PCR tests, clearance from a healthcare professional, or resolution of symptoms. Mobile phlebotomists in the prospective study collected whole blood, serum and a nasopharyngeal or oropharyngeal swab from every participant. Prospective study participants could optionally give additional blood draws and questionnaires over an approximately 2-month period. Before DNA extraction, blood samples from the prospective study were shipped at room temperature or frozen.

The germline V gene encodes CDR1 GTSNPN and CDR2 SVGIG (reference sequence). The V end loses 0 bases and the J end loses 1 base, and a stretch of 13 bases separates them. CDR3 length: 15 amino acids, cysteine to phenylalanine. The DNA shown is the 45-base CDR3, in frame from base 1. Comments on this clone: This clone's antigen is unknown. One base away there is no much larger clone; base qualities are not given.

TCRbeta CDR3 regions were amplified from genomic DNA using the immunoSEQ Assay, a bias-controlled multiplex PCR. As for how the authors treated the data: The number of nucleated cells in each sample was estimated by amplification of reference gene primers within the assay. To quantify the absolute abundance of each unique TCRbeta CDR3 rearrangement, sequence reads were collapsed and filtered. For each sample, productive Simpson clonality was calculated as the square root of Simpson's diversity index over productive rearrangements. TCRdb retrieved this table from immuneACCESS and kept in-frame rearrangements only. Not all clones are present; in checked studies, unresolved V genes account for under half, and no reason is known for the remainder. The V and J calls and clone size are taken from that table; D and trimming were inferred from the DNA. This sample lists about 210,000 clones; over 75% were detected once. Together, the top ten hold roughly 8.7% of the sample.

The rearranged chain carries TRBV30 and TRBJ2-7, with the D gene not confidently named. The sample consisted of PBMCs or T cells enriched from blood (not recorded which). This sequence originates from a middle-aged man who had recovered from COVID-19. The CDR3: CAWSVDSTDSYEQYF. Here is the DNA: TGTGCCTGGAGTGTAGATTCTACCGATTCCTACGAGCAGTACTTC.